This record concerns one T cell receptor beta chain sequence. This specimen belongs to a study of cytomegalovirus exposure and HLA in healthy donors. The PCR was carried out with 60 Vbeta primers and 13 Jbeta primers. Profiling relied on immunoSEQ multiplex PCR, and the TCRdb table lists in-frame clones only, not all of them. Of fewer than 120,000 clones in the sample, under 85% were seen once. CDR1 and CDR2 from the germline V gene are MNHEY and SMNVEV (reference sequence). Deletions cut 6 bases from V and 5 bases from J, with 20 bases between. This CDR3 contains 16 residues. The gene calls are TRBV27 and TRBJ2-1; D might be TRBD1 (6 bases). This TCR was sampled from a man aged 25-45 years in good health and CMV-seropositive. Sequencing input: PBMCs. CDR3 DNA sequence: TGTGCCAGCAGGAGTTTTTGGCAGGGGTTCGACAATGAGCAGTTCTTC. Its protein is CASRSFWQGFDNEQFF.